This TCR beta chain was captured in a study of T cell responses to AZD1222 COVID-19 vaccine. V was pared by 3 bases and J by 5 bases, with 10 bases between. This CDR3 is built from 13 residues. Note on this clone: Its antigen remains unknown.

Study-level results: Vaccine-associated CD4 TCRs ranged over spike, dominating at 160-218 and 743-854.

This table comes from immunoSEQ multiplex PCR, and its TCRdb copy is limited to in-frame clones, with some not included. Of 120,000 to 150,000 clones in the sample, 89% were seen once. The chain combines TRBV12-3 or TRBV12-4 with TRBJ1-1; D is possibly TRBD1 (6 bases). This TCR was recovered from an adult in good health. This sample comprised peripheral blood, obtained on day 0 of AZD1222 vaccination. The CDR3 DNA sequence: TGTGCCAGCAGTTTCTCAGGGGAAACTGAAGCTTTCTTT. Residues: CASSFSGETEAFF.